Following are 7 T cell receptor beta chains from one sample sequenced in a study of OX40 agonist ivuxolimab in advanced cancers. This table comes from immunoSEQ multiplex PCR, and its TCRdb copy is limited to in-frame clones, with some not included. The data contain about 14,000 clones, about four fifths of them singletons. The sample consisted of CD4+ or CD8+ T cells sorted from blood, taken in a trial of the OX40 agonist ivuxolimab. These receptors all stem from an adult with an advanced solid tumor such as melanoma, head and neck, liver or kidney cancer.

V and J are TRBV15 and TRBJ2-1; the match to TRBD2 covers 7 bases. With 5 bases clipped from V and 8 bases from J, the junction kept 6 bases outside the gene matches. The CDR3 has 13 amino acids. Germline assignment: CDR1 LNHNV and CDR2 YYDKDF (reference sequence). CDR3 region: CATSSPGGYEQFF. CDR3 nucleotide sequence: TGTGCCACCAGCTCCCCCGGGGGGTATGAGCAGTTCTTC.

The chain has TRBV7-6 and TRBJ2-1; 9 bases are a match to TRBD2. This CDR3 is built from 15 residues. Germline assignment: CDR1 SGHVS and CDR2 FNYEAQ. V lost 4 bases and J lost 5; bases outside the gene matches: 6. In DNA form, the CDR3 reads TGTGCCAGCAGCTCCTCGAGCGGGGGGAACAATGAGCAGTTCTTC. Translated: CASSSSSGGNNEQFF.

This clone is medium-sized in the sample. The gene calls are TRBV7-8 and TRBJ1-4; 7 nucleotides agree with TRBD1. The CDR3 extends over 13 amino acids. Germline V gene lookup returns CDR1 SGHVS and CDR2 FQNEAQ. Trimming cost V 5 bases and J 7 bases; bases outside gene matches: 4. CDR3 in DNA: TGTGCCAGCAGCCCACAGGGGCGTGAAAAACTGTTTTTT. As protein: CASSPQGREKLFF.

Note on this clone: At one of its ends the junction is not consistent with the germline gene, which may arise from a read error. This specimen includes other DNA sequences encoding the same CDR3. V gene TRBV29-1 combines with J gene TRBJ2-1, with a possible D match to TRBD1 (5 bases). The CDR3 spans 16 residues. The germline CDR1 and CDR2 sequences are SQVTM and ANQGSEA. The CDR3 loop is CSVEGVEGAWYNEQFF. As DNA, the CDR3 is TGCAGCGTCGAAGGAGTGGAAGGGGCTTGGTACAATGAGCAGTTCTTC.

With respect to this clone: Germline is not matched at one junction end, which may reflect a read error. This rearrangement joins TRBV7-7 to TRBJ2-7; D ambiguous. CDR1 is SSHAT and CDR2 is FNYEAQ in the germline V gene (reference sequence). This CDR3 has 13 residues. The CDR3, as DNA: TGTGCTAGCAGCTTAGATGGTTCCTACGAGCAGTACTTC. This codes for CASSLDGSYEQYF.

The chain employs TRBV28 and TRBJ1-1; D call uncertain. Trimming took off 5 bases at V and 11 bases at J, with 18 bases between the two ends. This CDR3 has 13 amino acids. Germline CDR1 MDHEN, CDR2 SYDVKM. The CDR3 coding sequence is TGTGCCAGCAGTCCCTCGACCCTACGGGATGCTTTCTTT. Amino acids: CASSPSTLRDAFF.

CDR3 amino acids: CASSLLTQETQYF. CDR3 bases: TGTGCCAGCAGCTTACTAACTCAAGAGACCCAGTACTTC. The chain has TRBV7-8 and TRBJ2-5; no clear D. Deletions cut 2 bases from V and 2 bases from J, with 6 bases between. The CDR3 covers 13 residues. From germline, CDR1 is SGHVS and CDR2 FQNEAQ.